This T cell receptor beta chain was retrieved from a study of technical replicates of blood from a few donors (TCRdb year 2017). Concerning this clone itself: Its recognized antigen is unknown. Qualities for individual bases were not recorded, and no much larger clone is one base off.

The method behind the library was the immunoSEQ multiplex PCR assay. The immuneACCESS repertoire file appears here via TCRdb, limited to in-frame rearrangements. These files lack a portion of the clones; in checked studies, under half of the deficit traces to unresolved V genes, and the cause of the others is not known. The sample data list tens of thousands of clones, and approximately 90% of these were observed just once. The biggest ten clones account for 0.42% of the sample. V trim: 1 base; J trim: 4 bases; unmatched bases: 7. The CDR3 has 16 amino acids, counting the end cysteine and phenylalanine. Of the read, only the CDR3 DNA is kept; its 48 bases are in frame from base 1. Sequences LNHNV (CDR1) and YYDKDF (CDR2) are obtained from the germline V gene (reference sequence).

This TCR was recovered from a human donor in good health. This chain is built from TRBV15 and TRBJ2-7, and 10 bases in between align with TRBD2. The source material was T cells isolated from PBMCs. The CDR3: CATSRVYGLAVYEQYF. In nucleotide form, the sequence is TGTGCCACCAGCAGAGTCTATGGACTAGCGGTATACGAGCAGTACTTC. Full variable domain (CDR3 extended with the reference TRBV15 and TRBJ2-7 proteins): DAMVIQNPRYQVTQFGKPVTLSCSQTLNHNVMYWYQQKSSQAPKLLFHYYDKDFNNEADTPDNFQSRRPNTSFCFLDIRSPGLGDTAMYLCATSRVYGLAVYEQYFGPGTRLTVT.